This T cell receptor (beta chain) was obtained from a study of blood T cell repertoires in COVID-19. Study context: From the United States, Italy and Spain came samples of acute and convalescent COVID-19.

Sequencing used immunoSEQ multiplex PCR; TCRdb keeps in-frame clones, though not all of them. The table includes approximately 85,000 clones, just over 85% detected once. This TCR was sampled from a man aged 45-65 years with active or convalescent COVID-19. Sequencing used peripheral blood.

CDR3 in amino acids: CASSATTGTGTYEQYF. As DNA, the CDR3 is TGTGCCAGCAGTGCCACTACCGGGACAGGGACCTACGAGCAGTACTTC. This rearrangement joins TRBV28 to TRBJ2-7; 9 bases are a match to TRBD1. The CDR3 sequence is 16 residues long. Trimming took 5 bases from V and 2 from J; bases not matched to a gene: 10. Germline CDR1 reads MDHEN; CDR2 reads SYDVKM. The variable domain in full, with the rest retrieved from reference TRBV28 and TRBJ2-7, is DVKVTQSSRYLVKRTGEKVFLECVQDMDHENMFWYRQDPGLGLRLIYFSYDVKMKEKGDIPEGYSVSREKKERFSLILESASTNQTSMYLCASSATTGTGTYEQYFGPGTRLTVT.